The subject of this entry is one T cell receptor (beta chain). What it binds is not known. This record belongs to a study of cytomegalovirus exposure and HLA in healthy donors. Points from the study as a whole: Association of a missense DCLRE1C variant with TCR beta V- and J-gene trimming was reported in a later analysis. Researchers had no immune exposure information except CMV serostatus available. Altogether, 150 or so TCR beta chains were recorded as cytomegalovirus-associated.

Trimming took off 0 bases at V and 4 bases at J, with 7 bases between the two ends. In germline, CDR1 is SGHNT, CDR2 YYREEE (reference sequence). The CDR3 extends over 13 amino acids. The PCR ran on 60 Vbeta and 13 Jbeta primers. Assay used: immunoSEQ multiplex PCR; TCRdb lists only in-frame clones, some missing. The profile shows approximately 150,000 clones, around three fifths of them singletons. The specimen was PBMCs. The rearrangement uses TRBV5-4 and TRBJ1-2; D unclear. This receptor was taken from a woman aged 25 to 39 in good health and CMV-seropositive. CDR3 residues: CASSLEQIYGYTF. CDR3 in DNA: TGTGCCAGCAGCTTGGAACAGATCTATGGCTACACCTTC.